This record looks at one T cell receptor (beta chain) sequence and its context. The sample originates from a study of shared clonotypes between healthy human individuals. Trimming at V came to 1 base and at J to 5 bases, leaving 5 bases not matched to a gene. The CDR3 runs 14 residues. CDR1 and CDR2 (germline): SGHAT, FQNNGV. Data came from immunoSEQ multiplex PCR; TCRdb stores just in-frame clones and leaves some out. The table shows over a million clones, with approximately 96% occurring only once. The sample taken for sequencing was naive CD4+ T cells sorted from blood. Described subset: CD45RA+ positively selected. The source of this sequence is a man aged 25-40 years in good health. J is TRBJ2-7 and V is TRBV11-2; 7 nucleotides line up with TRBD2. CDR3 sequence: CASSLVGRIHEQYF. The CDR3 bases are TGTGCCAGCAGCTTAGTCGGGAGGATCCACGAGCAGTACTTC.